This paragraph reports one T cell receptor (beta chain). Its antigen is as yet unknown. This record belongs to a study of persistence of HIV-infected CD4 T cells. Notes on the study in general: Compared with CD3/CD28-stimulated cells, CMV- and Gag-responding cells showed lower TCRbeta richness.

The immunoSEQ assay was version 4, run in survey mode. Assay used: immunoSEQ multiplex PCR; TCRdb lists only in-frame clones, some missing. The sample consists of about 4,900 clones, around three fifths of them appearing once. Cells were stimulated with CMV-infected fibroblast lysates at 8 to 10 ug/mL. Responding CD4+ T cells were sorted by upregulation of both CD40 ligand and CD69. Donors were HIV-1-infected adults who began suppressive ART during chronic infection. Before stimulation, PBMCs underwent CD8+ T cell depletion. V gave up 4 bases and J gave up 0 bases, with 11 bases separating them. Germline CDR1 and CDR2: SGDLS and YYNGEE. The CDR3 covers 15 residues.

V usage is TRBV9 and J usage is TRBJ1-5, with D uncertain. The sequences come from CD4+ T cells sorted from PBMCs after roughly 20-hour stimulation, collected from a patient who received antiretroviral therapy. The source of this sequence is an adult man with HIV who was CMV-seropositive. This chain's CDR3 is CASSPREGSNQPQHF. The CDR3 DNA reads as TGTGCCAGCAGCCCCCGGGAGGGTAGCAATCAGCCCCAGCATTTT. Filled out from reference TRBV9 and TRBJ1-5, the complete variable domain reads DSGVTQTPKHLITATGQRVTLRCSPRSGDLSVYWYQQSLDQGLQFLIQYYNGEERAKGNILERFSAQQFPDLHSELNLSSLELGDSALYFCASSPREGSNQPQHFGDGTRLSIL.